Presented here are 32 T cell receptor beta chains from one specimen sequenced in a study of blood T cell repertoires in COVID-19. Method: immunoSEQ multiplex PCR; TCRdb's copy keeps in-frame clones and lacks some. The data contain about 250,000 clones, just over 85% of them singletons. The material sequenced was peripheral blood. These TCRs come from a man at least 80 years old with acute or convalescent COVID-19.

There are a few counts of this clone. The chain carries TRBV19 and TRBJ1-1, with 8 bases lining up with TRBD1. In germline, CDR1 is LNHDA, CDR2 SQIVND (reference sequence). This CDR3 has 14 residues. V dropped 4 bases and J dropped 6; count of bases not matched to a gene: 7. The CDR3 sequence is CASSTRTGPPEAFF. CDR3 sequence (DNA): TGTGCCAGTAGTACCCGGACAGGGCCCCCTGAAGCTTTCTTT.

J is TRBJ1-5 and V is TRBV2; D call uncertain. Germline lookup yields CDR1 SNHLY and CDR2 FYNNEI. V was pared by 4 bases and J by 3 bases, with 13 bases between. There are 15 residues in the CDR3. CDR3 in DNA: TGTGCCAGCAGTGGTGAGGGTTTGGACAATCAGCCCCAGCATTTT. As protein: CASSGEGLDNQPQHF.

The gene calls are TRBV4-1 and TRBJ2-3, with 9 bases aligning to TRBD2. This CDR3 has 18 amino acids. The V gene end was trimmed by 1 base and the J gene end by 0 bases; junction bases not matched to a gene: 8. The germline V gene has CDR1 MGHRA and CDR2 YSYEKL. The CDR3 coding sequence is TGCGCCAGCAGCCAAGGACTAGCGGCATCGGCTAGCACAGATACGCAGTATTTT. It yields the protein CASSQGLAASASTDTQYF.

As to this clone: The sample contains more than one DNA sequence encoding this CDR3. The chain has TRBV5-4 and TRBJ2-3; 7 bases map to TRBD1. The V gene's germline CDR1 is SGHNT and CDR2 YYREEE (reference sequence). CDR3 length equals 15 residues. J lost 3 bases, V lost 0 bases, and 4 bases had no gene match. CDR3 loop: CASSLDRGVTDTQYF. The CDR3 region has the DNA TGTGCCAGCAGCTTGGACAGGGGAGTTACAGATACGCAGTATTTT.

The V and J genes are TRBV7-6 and TRBJ2-1, with 9 bases lining up with TRBD2. The V gene end was trimmed by 1 base and the J gene end by 2 bases; junction bases not matched to a gene: 6. This CDR3 has 17 residues. Per germline, CDR1 SGHVS and CDR2 FNYEAQ. Written as DNA, the CDR3 is TGTGCCAGCAGCTTAGAGATAGCGGGGGCGACCTACAATGAGCAGTTCTTC. Its protein product is CASSLEIAGATYNEQFF.

This chain connects TRBV15 to TRBJ2-7; 8 positions agree with TRBD1. Germline V gene lookup returns CDR1 LNHNV and CDR2 YYDKDF (reference sequence). V trimming: 4 bases; J trimming: 4 bases; junction bases outside the gene matches: 9. The length of the CDR3 is 15 residues. This CDR3 is CATSISGGAGYEQYF. DNA for the CDR3: TGTGCCACCAGCATATCAGGGGGCGCGGGTTACGAGCAGTACTTC.

The rearrangement links TRBV28 to TRBJ1-5; 9 bases align to TRBD1. The junction had 5 bases not matched to a gene; V was cut back by 5 bases and J by 0 bases. The length of the CDR3 is 16 residues. Germline V CDR1 and CDR2: MDHEN, SYDVKM. The CDR3 DNA sequence: TGTGCCAGCAGTACCACAGGGGGCGGTAGCAATCAGCCCCAGCATTTT. This translates into CASSTTGGGSNQPQHF.

V usage is TRBV6-4 and J usage is TRBJ2-3, with 8 positions matching TRBD2. The trim removed 4 bases at V and 2 bases at J, leaving 8 bases unmatched. The CDR3 contains 16 residues. Germline CDR1 MRHNA, CDR2 SNTAGT. The CDR3 here is CASSVLAGSTTDTQYF. The CDR3 DNA reads TGTGCCAGCAGTGTCCTAGCGGGTTCTACCACAGATACGCAGTATTTT.

This chain connects TRBV5-6 to TRBJ2-1, with TRBD2 matching over 13 bases. Trimming at V came to 2 bases and at J to 9 bases, leaving 5 bases not matched to a gene. CDR1 is SGHDT, CDR2 YYEEEE, per germline. This CDR3 comprises 15 residues. CDR3 DNA: TGTGCCAGCAGCTTCCGGACTAGCGGGAGTGGTGAGCAGTTCTTC. Residues: CASSFRTSGSGEQFF. Full variable domain (rest looked up from reference TRBV5-6 and TRBJ2-1): DAGVTQSPTHLIKTRGQQVTLRCSPKSGHDTVSWYQQALGQGPQFIFQYYEEEERQRGNFPDRFSGHQFPNYSSELNVNALLLGDSALYLCASSFRTSGSGEQFFGPGTRLTVL.

This clone was seen only once. V and J are TRBV7-2 and TRBJ2-1; 8 nucleotides match TRBD2. CDR1 and CDR2 from the germline V gene are SGHTA and FQGNSA. The CDR3 has 14 amino acids. The ends lost 2 bases at V and 8 bases at J; junction bases unmatched: 5. In DNA form, the CDR3 reads TGTGCCAGCAGCTTAACGGGGGGGCAGGATGAGCAGTTCTTC. This codes for CASSLTGGQDEQFF.

The chain recombines TRBV15 with TRBJ2-7, with 10 positions matching TRBD2. The V gene's germline CDR1 is LNHNV and CDR2 YYDKDF (reference sequence). Losses at the gene ends were 1 base for V and 5 bases for J; bases not matched to a gene: 5. The CDR3 is 15 amino acids. The CDR3, as DNA: TGTGCCACCAGCAGAGTTATAGCGGGAGGAGACGAGCAGTACTTC. Amino acids: CATSRVIAGGDEQYF.

V gene TRBV6-4 combines with J gene TRBJ2-3; 8 nucleotides agree with TRBD1. With 0 bases clipped from V and 5 bases from J, the junction kept 4 bases outside the gene matches. The CDR3 has 15 amino acids. Germline V gene data show CDR1 as MRHNA and CDR2 as SNTAGT. CDR3 region: CASSDSRTGLDTQYF. The CDR3 region has the DNA TGTGCCAGCAGTGACTCAAGGACAGGGCTAGATACGCAGTATTTT.

The chain recombines TRBV6-2 or TRBV6-3 with TRBJ2-3, with D tentatively TRBD1 (5 bases). The CDR3 length is 19 residues. V was pared by 6 bases and J by 2 bases, with 27 bases between. The germline V gene has CDR1 MNHEY and CDR2 SVGEGT. This CDR3 is CASSKYGAGNRITTDTQYF. The CDR3 DNA is TGTGCCAGCAGCAAATATGGGGCAGGGAATAGGATAACCACAGATACGCAGTATTTT.

This sequence joins TRBV28 and TRBJ1-6, with TRBD1 identical over 9 bases. The trim removed 7 bases at V and 5 bases at J, leaving 12 bases unmatched. CDR1 is MDHEN, CDR2 SYDVKM, per germline. This CDR3 has 17 amino acids. The CDR3 spells CASKTKGQGGDNSPLHF. CDR3 in DNA: TGTGCCAGCAAGACAAAGGGACAGGGTGGCGATAATTCACCCCTCCACTTT. Full variable domain (missing parts from reference TRBV28 and TRBJ1-6): DVKVTQSSRYLVKRTGEKVFLECVQDMDHENMFWYRQDPGLGLRLIYFSYDVKMKEKGDIPEGYSVSREKKERFSLILESASTNQTSMYLCASKTKGQGGDNSPLHFGNGTRLTVT.

The rearrangement uses TRBV6-5 and TRBJ1-2, with 8 bases matching TRBD1. The CDR3 length is 15 residues. The V gene end was trimmed by 8 bases and the J gene end by 0 bases; junction bases not matched to a gene: 8. The germline gives CDR1 MNHEY, CDR2 SVGAGI. Here the CDR3 reads CASRDSGGTNYGYTF. DNA of the CDR3: TGTGCCAGCCGGGACTCAGGGGGCACTAACTATGGCTACACCTTC.

This chain joins TRBV7-3 and TRBJ2-3; TRBD1 matches 8 bases. The length of the CDR3 is 15 residues. Germline loops: CDR1 SGHTA, CDR2 FQGTGA. The junction had 8 bases not matched to a gene; V was cut back by 5 bases and J by 4 bases. CDR3 sequence (DNA): TGTGCCAGCAGCCTGACAGGGGTTGAAGCAGATACGCAGTATTTT. Translation: CASSLTGVEADTQYF.

This chain connects TRBV5-6 to TRBJ2-5; TRBD2 might be the D (6 bases). The CDR3 runs 15 residues. V lost 1 base to trimming and J lost 2 bases, with 12 bases between them. CDR1 and CDR2 (germline): SGHDT, YYEEEE. The CDR3 reads CASSLPHGGQETQYF. The CDR3 DNA follows: TGTGCCAGCAGCTTGCCCCACGGGGGTCAAGAGACCCAGTACTTC.

The V and J genes are TRBV5-6 and TRBJ1-1; tentatively, D is TRBD1 (6 bases). V lost 0 bases to trimming and J lost 1 base, with 13 bases between them. Per the germline V gene, CDR1 is SGHDT and CDR2 is YYEEEE. The CDR3 sequence is 16 residues long. Here the CDR3 DNA reads TGTGCCAGCAGCTTGGTGGCAGGGGAGGGGAACACTGAAGCTTTCTTT. It encodes CASSLVAGEGNTEAFF.

The gene calls are TRBV29-1 and TRBJ2-1; D is perhaps TRBD2 (6 bases). The CDR3 has 15 residues. Germline V gene sequence: CDR1 SQVTM, CDR2 ANQGSEA. V was trimmed by 7 bases and J by 0 bases, leaving 16 bases between them. DNA for the CDR3: TGCAGCGCCGGGGACTTCCCCCGCTCCTACAATGAGCAGTTCTTC. Its translation is CSAGDFPRSYNEQFF.

V gene TRBV6-5 combines with J gene TRBJ1-2, with a tentative D call TRBD1 (5 bases). Looked up from germline, CDR1 is MNHEY and CDR2 is SVGAGI. V shed 0 bases and J shed 2 bases, with 13 bases lying between them. The CDR3 loop spans 16 amino acids. DNA for the CDR3: TGTGCCAGCAGTTACTCGAAACAGGAATTAAACTATGGCTACACCTTC. Encoded protein: CASSYSKQELNYGYTF.

The rearrangement joins TRBV7-6 to TRBJ2-1; 8 bases agree with TRBD1. The germline gives CDR1 SGHVS, CDR2 FNYEAQ. This CDR3 is 16 amino acids long. The V gene end was trimmed by 2 bases and the J gene end by 3 bases; junction bases not matched to a gene: 6. CDR3: CASSLQPGGFYNEQFF. In DNA, the CDR3 is TGTGCCAGCAGCTTACAGCCAGGGGGCTTCTACAATGAGCAGTTCTTC.

V is TRBV6-2 or TRBV6-3 and J is TRBJ2-7; TRBD2 aligns across 14 bases. Losses at the gene ends were 0 bases for V and 0 bases for J; bases not matched to a gene: 10. The CDR3 sequence is 20 residues long. Germline CDR1 reads MNHEY; CDR2 reads SVGEGT. The CDR3 DNA reads as TGTGCCAGCAGTTACTCGGGACTAGCGGGAGTCTTAAACCACTCCTACGAGCAGTACTTC. Translating it yields CASSYSGLAGVLNHSYEQYF.

The J gene is TRBJ1-2, the V gene TRBV7-9, with D hard to call. Trimming removed 2 bases at V and 5 bases at J, with 6 bases between. This CDR3 comprises 12 residues. CDR1 and CDR2 from the germline V gene are SEHNR and FQNEAQ (reference sequence). CDR3 DNA sequence: TGTGCCAGCAGCTTACCGGGTTATGGCTACACCTTC. It translates to CASSLPGYGYTF.

The chain combines TRBV19 with TRBJ1-2; possible D gene TRBD1, 5 bases. The V end lost 4 bases, the J end lost 4 bases, and 10 bases lay between the germline ends. The germline V gene encodes CDR1 LNHDA and CDR2 SQIVND (reference sequence). This CDR3 is built from 13 residues. The CDR3: CASSTTAVYGYTF. The CDR3 DNA follows: TGTGCCAGTAGTACGACAGCTGTCTATGGCTACACCTTC.

The gene calls are TRBV7-6 and TRBJ1-3; no reliable D call. Trimming took 1 base from V and 0 from J, leaving 10 bases between them. There are 16 residues in the CDR3. The germline gives CDR1 SGHVS, CDR2 FNYEAQ. DNA of the CDR3: TGTGCCAGCAGCTTAGGTGGGAGAAACTCTGGAAACACCATATATTTT. This encodes CASSLGGRNSGNTIYF. Combining the CDR3 with reference TRBV7-6 and TRBJ1-3 gives the whole variable domain GAGVSQSPRYKVTKRGQDVALRCDPISGHVSLYWYRQALGQGPEFLTYFNYEAQQDKSGLPNDRFSAERPEGSISTLTIQRTEQRDSAMYRCASSLGGRNSGNTIYFGEGSWLTVV.

This chain uses TRBV11-2 with TRBJ2-7; 8 positions agree with TRBD1. The CDR3 is 16 amino acids. V lost 5 bases, J lost 2 bases, and 11 bases stayed unmatched. CDR1 SGHAT and CDR2 FQNNGV come from the germline V gene. The chain's CDR3 is CASSLNHRGAAYEQYF. The CDR3 DNA sequence: TGTGCCAGCAGCCTAAATCACAGGGGGGCAGCCTACGAGCAGTACTTC. The whole variable domain, filled in from reference TRBV11-2 and TRBJ2-7, reads EAGVAQSPRYKIIEKRQSVAFWCNPISGHATLYWYQQILGQGPKLLIQFQNNGVVDDSQLPKDRFSAERLKGVDSTLKIQPAKLEDSAVYLCASSLNHRGAAYEQYFGPGTRLTVT.

The rearrangement links TRBV2 to TRBJ2-2; 11 bases align to TRBD2. CDR3 length: 16 amino acids. J was trimmed by 4 bases and V by 4 bases; bases with no gene match: 5. Germline V lookup: CDR1 SNHLY, CDR2 FYNNEI. CDR3: CASSVTSGTGTGELFF. In DNA form, the CDR3 reads TGTGCCAGCAGTGTGACTAGCGGGACCGGCACCGGGGAGCTGTTTTTT.

The chain combines TRBV12-5 with TRBJ1-1, with D perhaps matching TRBD1 (5 bases). Germline V gives CDR1 LGHNT, CDR2 FRNRAP. The CDR3 covers 14 residues. V was shortened by 7 bases and J by 3 bases, with 15 bases between the two germline ends. CDR3 DNA sequence: TGTGCTAGTGCCCTAGGACAATCTTACACTGAAGCTTTCTTT. It yields the protein CASALGQSYTEAFF.

The V and J genes are TRBV18 and TRBJ1-5, with unresolved D. V was cut by 2 bases and J by 4 bases, with 9 bases left in between. The CDR3 has 14 amino acids. Germline V gene lookup returns CDR1 KGHSH and CDR2 LQKENI. CDR3 DNA sequence: TGTGCCAGCTCACCAAAGACGGGTAATCAGCCCCAGCATTTT. Its translation is CASSPKTGNQPQHF.

The chain recombines TRBV5-4 with TRBJ1-4; 10 bases are a match to TRBD1. There are 18 residues in the CDR3. With V trimmed by 3 bases and J by 6 bases, 14 bases remained unmatched. Germline CDR1 reads SGHNT; CDR2 reads YYREEE (reference sequence). The CDR3 protein is CASSSGTGEFLDDEKLFF. DNA for the CDR3: TGTGCCAGCAGCTCCGGGACAGGGGAGTTTTTGGATGATGAAAAACTGTTTTTT.

The chain is built from TRBV6-1 and TRBJ1-3, with D unclear. CDR1 is MNHNS and CDR2 is SASEGT in the germline V gene. Deletions cut 3 bases from V and 0 bases from J, with 6 bases between. The CDR3 has 14 residues. Written as DNA, the CDR3 is TGTGCCAGCAGTGAGCGGAACTCTGGAAACACCATATATTTT. This gives the protein CASSERNSGNTIYF.

V usage is TRBV19 and J usage is TRBJ2-1; D gene ambiguous. The length of the CDR3 is 13 residues. Germline-derived CDR1 and CDR2 are LNHDA and SQIVND (reference sequence). Trimming removed 5 bases from V and 10 bases from J, with 15 bases in between. CDR3 DNA sequence: TGTGCCAGTAGTTCCCGACCGGGTGACGAGCAGTTCTTC. It encodes CASSSRPGDEQFF.